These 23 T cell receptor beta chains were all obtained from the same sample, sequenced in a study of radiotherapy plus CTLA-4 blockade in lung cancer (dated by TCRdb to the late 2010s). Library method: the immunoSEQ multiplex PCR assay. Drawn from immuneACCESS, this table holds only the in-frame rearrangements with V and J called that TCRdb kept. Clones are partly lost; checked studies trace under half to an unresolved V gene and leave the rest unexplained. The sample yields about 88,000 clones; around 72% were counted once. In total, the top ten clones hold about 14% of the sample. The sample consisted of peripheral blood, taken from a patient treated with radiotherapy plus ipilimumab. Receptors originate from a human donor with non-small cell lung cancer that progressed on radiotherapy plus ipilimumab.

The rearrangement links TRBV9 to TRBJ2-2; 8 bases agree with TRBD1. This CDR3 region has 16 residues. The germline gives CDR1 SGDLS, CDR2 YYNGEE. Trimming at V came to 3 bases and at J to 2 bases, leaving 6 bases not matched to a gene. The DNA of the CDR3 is TGTGCCAGCAGCGCCCACGGGACAGGTAACACCGGGGAGCTGTTTTTT. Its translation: CASSAHGTGNTGELFF.

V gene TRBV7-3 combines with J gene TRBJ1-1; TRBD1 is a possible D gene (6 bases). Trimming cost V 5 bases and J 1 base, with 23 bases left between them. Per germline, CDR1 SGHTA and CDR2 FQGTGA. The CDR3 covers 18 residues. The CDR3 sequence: CASSPEQGGLPWNTEAFF. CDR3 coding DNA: TGTGCCAGCAGCCCTGAACAAGGGGGTTTACCATGGAACACTGAAGCTTTCTTT.

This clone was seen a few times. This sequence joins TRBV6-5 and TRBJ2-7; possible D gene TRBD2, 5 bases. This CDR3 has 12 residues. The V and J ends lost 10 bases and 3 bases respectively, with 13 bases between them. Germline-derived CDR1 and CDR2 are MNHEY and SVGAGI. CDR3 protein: CAIQRGYYEQYF. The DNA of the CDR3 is TGTGCCATCCAGCGCGGGTACTACGAGCAGTACTTC.

Here the CDR3 DNA reads TGTGCCAGCAGCTCGACAGGCTCCACAGATACGCAGTATTTT. Its translation: CASSSTGSTDTQYF. The chain employs TRBV7-6 and TRBJ2-3; D is possibly TRBD1 (6 bases). Germline assignment: CDR1 SGHVS and CDR2 FNYEAQ. V lost 4 bases and J 2 bases, leaving 10 bases between the germline ends. The length of the CDR3 is 14 residues.

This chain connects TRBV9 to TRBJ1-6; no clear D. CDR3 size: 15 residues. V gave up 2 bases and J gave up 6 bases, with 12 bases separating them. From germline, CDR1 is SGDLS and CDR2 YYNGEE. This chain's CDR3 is CASSVTGRINSPLHF. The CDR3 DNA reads TGTGCCAGCAGCGTGACCGGACGGATTAATTCACCCCTCCACTTT.

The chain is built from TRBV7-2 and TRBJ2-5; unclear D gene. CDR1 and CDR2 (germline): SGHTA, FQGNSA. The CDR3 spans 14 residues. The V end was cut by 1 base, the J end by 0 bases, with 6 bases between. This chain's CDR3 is CASSLVGYQETQYF. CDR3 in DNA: TGTGCCAGCAGCTTAGTAGGGTACCAAGAGACCCAGTACTTC.

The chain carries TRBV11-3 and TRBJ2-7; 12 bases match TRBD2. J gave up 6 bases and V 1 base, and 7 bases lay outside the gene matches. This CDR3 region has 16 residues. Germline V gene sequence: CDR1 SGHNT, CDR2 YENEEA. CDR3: CASSLATSGRRSEQYF. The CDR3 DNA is TGTGCCAGCAGCTTAGCGACTAGCGGGAGACGGAGCGAGCAGTACTTC. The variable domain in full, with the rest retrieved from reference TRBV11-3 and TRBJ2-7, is EAGVVQSPRYKIIEKKQPVAFWCNPISGHNTLYWYLQNLGQGPELLIRYENEEAVDDSQLPKDRFSAERLKGVDSTLKIQPAELGDSAVYLCASSLATSGRRSEQYFGPGTRLTVT.

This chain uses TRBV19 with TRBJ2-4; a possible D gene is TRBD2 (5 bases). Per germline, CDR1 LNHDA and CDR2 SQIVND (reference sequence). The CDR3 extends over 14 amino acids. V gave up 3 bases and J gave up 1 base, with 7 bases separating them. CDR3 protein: CASSIGVAKNIQYF. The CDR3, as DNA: TGTGCCAGTAGTATCGGGGTGGCCAAAAACATTCAGTACTTC.

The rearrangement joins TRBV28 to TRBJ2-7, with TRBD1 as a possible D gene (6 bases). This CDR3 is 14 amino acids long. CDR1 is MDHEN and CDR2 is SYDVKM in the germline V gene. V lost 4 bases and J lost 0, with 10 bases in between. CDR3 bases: TGTGCCAGCAGTTCTCGACAGGACTCCTACGAGCAGTACTTC. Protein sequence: CASSSRQDSYEQYF.

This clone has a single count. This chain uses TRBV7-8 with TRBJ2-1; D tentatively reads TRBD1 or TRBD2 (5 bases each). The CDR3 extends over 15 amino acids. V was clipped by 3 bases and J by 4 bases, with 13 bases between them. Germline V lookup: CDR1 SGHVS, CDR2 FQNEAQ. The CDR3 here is CASSLDGAKYNEQFF. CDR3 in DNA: TGTGCCAGCAGCTTGGACGGGGCAAAATACAATGAGCAGTTCTTC.

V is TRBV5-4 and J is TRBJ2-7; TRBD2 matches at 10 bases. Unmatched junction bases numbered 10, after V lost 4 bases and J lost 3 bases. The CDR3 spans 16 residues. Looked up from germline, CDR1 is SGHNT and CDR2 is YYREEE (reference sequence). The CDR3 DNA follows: TGTGCCAGCAGCGCTGGAGGACTAGCGGCCAGCTACGAGCAGTACTTC. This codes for CASSAGGLAASYEQYF. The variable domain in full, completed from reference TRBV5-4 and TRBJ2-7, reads ETGVTQSPTHLIKTRGQQVTLRCSSQSGHNTVSWYQQALGQGPQFIFQYYREEENGRGNFPPRFSGLQFPNYSSELNVNALELDDSALYLCASSAGGLAASYEQYFGPGTRLTVT.

The CDR3, as DNA: TGCGCCAGCAGCTATACTAGCGGGGCTTACAATGAGCAGTTCTTC. Protein product: CASSYTSGAYNEQFF. This chain connects TRBV5-1 to TRBJ2-1, with 10 bases that match TRBD2. The trim removed 3 bases at V and 4 bases at J, leaving 4 bases unmatched. This CDR3 is built from 15 residues. Germline values: CDR1 SGHRS, CDR2 YFSETQ.

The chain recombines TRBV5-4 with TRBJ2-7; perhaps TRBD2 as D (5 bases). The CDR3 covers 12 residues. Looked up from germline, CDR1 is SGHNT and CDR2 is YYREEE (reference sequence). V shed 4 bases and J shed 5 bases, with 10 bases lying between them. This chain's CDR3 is CASSPGGDEQYF. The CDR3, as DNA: TGTGCCAGCAGCCCCGGAGGTGACGAGCAGTACTTC.

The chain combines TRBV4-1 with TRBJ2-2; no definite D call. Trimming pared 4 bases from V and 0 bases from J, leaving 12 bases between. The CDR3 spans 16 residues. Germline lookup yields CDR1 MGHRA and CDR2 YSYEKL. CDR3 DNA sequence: TGCGCCAGCAGCCTTCGACACGTTCCGAACACCGGGGAGCTGTTTTTT. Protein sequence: CASSLRHVPNTGELFF.

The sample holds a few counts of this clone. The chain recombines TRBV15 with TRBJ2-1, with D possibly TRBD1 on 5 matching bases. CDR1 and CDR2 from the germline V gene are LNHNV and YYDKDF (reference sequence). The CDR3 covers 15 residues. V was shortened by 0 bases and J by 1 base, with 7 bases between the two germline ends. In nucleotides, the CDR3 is TGTGCCACCAGCAGAGATCAGGGATCCTACAATGAGCAGTTCTTC. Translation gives CATSRDQGSYNEQFF.

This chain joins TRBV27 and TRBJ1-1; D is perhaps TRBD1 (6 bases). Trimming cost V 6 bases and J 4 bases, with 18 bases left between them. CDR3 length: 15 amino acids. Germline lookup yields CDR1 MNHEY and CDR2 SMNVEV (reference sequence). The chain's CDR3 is CASSSSRGFRTEAFF. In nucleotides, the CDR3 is TGTGCCAGCAGCTCGAGCAGGGGATTTCGCACTGAAGCTTTCTTT.

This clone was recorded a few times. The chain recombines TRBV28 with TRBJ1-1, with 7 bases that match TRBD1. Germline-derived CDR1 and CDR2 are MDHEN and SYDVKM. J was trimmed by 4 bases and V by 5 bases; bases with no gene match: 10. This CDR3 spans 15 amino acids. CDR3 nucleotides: TGTGCCAGCAGTCCCGGAGGACAGGCGGGCACTGAAGCTTTCTTT. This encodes CASSPGGQAGTEAFF. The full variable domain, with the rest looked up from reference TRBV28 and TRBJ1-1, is DVKVTQSSRYLVKRTGEKVFLECVQDMDHENMFWYRQDPGLGLRLIYFSYDVKMKEKGDIPEGYSVSREKKERFSLILESASTNQTSMYLCASSPGGQAGTEAFFGQGTRLTVV.

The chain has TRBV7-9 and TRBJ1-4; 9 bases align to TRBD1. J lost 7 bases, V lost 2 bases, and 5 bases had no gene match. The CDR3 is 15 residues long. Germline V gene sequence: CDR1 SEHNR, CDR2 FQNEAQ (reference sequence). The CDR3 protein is CASSLLGQGREKLFF. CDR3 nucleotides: TGTGCCAGCAGCTTACTGGGACAGGGCCGTGAAAAACTGTTTTTT.

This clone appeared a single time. The CDR3 loop reads CASSPRGELVSTQYF. The CDR3 nucleotides are TGTGCCAGCAGCCCGCGGGGGGAGCTCGTAAGTACGCAGTATTTT. This rearrangement joins TRBV27 to TRBJ2-3; 8 bases line up with TRBD2. The CDR3 contains 15 residues. The germline V gene has CDR1 MNHEY and CDR2 SMNVEV (reference sequence). V dropped 6 bases and J dropped 8; count of bases not matched to a gene: 13.

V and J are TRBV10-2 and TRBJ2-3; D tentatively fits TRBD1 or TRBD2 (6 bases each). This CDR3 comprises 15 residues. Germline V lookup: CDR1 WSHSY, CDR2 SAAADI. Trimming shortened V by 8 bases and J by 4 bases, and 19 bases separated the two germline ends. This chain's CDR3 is CASFERGEPPDTQYF. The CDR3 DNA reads TGCGCCAGCTTTGAGAGGGGGGAGCCCCCAGATACGCAGTATTTT.

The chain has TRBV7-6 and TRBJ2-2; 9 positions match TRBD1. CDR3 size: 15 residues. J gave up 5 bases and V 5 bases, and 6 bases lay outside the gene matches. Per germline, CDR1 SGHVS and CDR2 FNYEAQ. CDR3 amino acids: CASSMGTGRTGELFF. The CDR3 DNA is TGTGCCAGCAGCATGGGGACAGGGCGAACCGGGGAGCTGTTTTTT.

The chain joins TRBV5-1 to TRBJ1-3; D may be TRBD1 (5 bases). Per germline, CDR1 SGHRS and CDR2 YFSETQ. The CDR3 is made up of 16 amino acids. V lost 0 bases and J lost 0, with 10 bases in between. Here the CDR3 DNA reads TGCGCCAGCAGCTTGGCGGCAGGGAGCTCTGGAAACACCATATATTTT. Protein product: CASSLAAGSSGNTIYF. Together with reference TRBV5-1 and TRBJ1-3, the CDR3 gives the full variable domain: KAGVTQTPRYLIKTRGQQVTLSCSPISGHRSVSWYQQTPGQGLQFLFEYFSETQRNKGNFPGRFSGRQFSNSRSEMNVSTLELGDSALYLCASSLAAGSSGNTIYFGEGSWLTVV.

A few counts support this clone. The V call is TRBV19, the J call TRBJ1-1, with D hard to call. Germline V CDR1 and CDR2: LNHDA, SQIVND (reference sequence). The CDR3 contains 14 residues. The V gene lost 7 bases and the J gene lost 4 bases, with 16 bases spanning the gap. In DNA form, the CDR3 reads TGTGCCAGTACGCCGGCAGCCCTTGGCACTGAAGCTTTCTTT. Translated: CASTPAALGTEAFF. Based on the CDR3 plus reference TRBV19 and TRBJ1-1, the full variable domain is DGGITQSPKYLFRKEGQNVTLSCEQNLNHDAMYWYRQDPGQGLRLIYYSQIVNDFQKGDIAEGYSVSREKKESFPLTVTSAQKNPTAFYLCASTPAALGTEAFFGQGTRLTVV.